This paragraph covers one T cell receptor (beta chain) sequence. No antigen is known for it. Sequencing was performed with immunoSEQ multiplex PCR; in TCRdb, only in-frame clones are kept and a portion is missing. The sample lists tens of thousands of clones, about 86% seen once, with approximately 4.8% in the top ten. The sample belongs to a study of OX40 agonist ivuxolimab in advanced cancers. Study-level information: Participants, 82.7% male, averaged approximately 65 years of age, ranging from about 23 to 85. Study-level results: Mean expanded clone counts were higher in CD8+ than CD4+ T cells. Both CD4+ and CD8+ T cell populations in blood had undergone clonal expansion by week 6 at 0.1 to 3.0 mg/kg. Low clonal expansion, among the lowest seen, marked partial responders at 0.1-3.0 mg/kg.

Per the germline V gene, CDR1 is MNHEY and CDR2 is SMNVEV (reference sequence). The length of the CDR3 is 15 residues. Trimming pared 7 bases from V and 0 bases from J, leaving 13 bases between. The specimen was CD4+ or CD8+ T cells sorted from blood, collected in a trial of the OX40 agonist ivuxolimab. The rearrangement uses TRBV27 and TRBJ1-3; D is unresolved. This clonotype originated in an adult with an advanced solid tumor such as melanoma, head and neck, liver or kidney cancer. The CDR3 DNA is TGTGCCAGCAAGGAGTACGGAGGCTCTGGAAACACCATATATTTT. It codes for CASKEYGGSGNTIYF.